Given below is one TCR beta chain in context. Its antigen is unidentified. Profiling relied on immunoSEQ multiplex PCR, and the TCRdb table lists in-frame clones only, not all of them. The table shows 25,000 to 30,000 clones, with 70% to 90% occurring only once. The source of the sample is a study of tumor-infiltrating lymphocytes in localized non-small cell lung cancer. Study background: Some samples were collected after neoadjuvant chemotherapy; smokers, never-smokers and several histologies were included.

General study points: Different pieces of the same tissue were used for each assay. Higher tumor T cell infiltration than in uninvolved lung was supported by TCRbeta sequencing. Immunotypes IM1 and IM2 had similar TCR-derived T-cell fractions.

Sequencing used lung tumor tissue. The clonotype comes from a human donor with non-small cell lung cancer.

The CDR3 region is CASSLASSYGYTF. CDR3 nucleotides: TGTGCCAGCAGCTTAGCCTCCTCCTATGGCTACACCTTC. The chain couples TRBV7-8 to TRBJ1-2; D gene unclear. The V end was cut by 0 bases, the J end by 4 bases, with 6 bases between. Germline CDR1 reads SGHVS; CDR2 reads FQNEAQ. This CDR3 has 13 residues.